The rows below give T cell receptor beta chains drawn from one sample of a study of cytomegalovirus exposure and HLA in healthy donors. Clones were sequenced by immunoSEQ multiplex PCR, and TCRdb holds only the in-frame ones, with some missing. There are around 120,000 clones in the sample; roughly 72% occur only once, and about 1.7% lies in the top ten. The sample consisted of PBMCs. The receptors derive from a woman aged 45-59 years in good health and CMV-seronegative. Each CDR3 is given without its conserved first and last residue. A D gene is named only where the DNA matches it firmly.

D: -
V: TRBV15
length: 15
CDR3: ATSSGWVGTSTDTQY

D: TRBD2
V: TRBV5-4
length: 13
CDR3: ASSLGTSGREEQF

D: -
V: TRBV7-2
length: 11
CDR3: ASSLGTAYEQY

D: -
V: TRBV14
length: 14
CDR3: ASSQGRGGISETQY

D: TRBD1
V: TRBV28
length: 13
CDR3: ASSLGGTVVYGYT

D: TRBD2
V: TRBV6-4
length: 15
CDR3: ASSVTSGSGWLGELF

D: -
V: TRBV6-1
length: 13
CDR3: ASDRGIGEYNEQF

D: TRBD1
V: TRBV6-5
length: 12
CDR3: ASSWTGEGQPQH

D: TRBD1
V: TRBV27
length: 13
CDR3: ASSSPGGSTDTQY

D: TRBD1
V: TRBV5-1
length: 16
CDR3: ASSSPRGGTGGTGELF

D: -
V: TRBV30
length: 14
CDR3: AWRGLGRESTDTQY

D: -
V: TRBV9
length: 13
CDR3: ASSAREGGTDTQY

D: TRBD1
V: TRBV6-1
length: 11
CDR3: ASGAYRGETQY

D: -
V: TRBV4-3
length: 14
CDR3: ASSHVTRTRGGELF

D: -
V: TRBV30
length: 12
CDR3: AWSGFDNTDTQY

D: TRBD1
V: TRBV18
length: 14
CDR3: ASSPQPGGQYTEAF

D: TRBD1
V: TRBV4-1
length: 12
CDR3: ASSQGTGTDTQY

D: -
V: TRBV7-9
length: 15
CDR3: ASSLDSRHWTGQPQH

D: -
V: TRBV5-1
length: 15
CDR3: ASSLGSRSTTYNEQF

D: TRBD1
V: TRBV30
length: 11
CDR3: AIQGGSNQPQH

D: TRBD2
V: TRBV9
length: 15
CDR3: ASSVELAGGPWNEQF

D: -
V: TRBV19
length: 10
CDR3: ASSIRGRGAF

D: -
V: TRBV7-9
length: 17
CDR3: ASSPPRGSHFSGANVLT

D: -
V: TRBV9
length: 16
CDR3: ASSSGPGLTSSYNEQF

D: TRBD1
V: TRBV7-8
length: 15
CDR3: ASSPGQGSLAGTEAF

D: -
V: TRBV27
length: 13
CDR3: ASSLEEGPGNEQY

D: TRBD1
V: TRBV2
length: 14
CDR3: ASSDRTGGATRGYT

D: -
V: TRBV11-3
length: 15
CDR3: ASSLEVMGSMNTEAF

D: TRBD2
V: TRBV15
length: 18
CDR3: ATSRELRTSGRLHTGELF

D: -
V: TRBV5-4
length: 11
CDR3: ASSYRDPYEQY

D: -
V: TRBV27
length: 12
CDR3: ASSWGHRNEKLF

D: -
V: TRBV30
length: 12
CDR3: AWRNVRTYNEQF

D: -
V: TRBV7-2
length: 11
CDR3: ASSLIINTEAF

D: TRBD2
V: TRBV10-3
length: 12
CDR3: ASSSGEDTGELF

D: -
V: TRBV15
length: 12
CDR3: ATSRVRESYEQY

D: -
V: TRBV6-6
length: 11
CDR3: ATSGSKNQPQH

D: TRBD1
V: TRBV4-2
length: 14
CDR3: ASSLFGRTGGSEQY

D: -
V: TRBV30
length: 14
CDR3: AWSLTPSSGAMGYT

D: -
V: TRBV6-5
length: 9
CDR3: ASRRQTELF

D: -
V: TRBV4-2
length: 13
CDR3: ASSQDLTGRSEAF

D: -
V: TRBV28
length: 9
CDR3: ASTDFYEQY

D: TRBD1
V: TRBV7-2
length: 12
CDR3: ASSRTGDHEKLF

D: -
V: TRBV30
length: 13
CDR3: AWSPNTATLWSYT

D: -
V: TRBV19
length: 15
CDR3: ASSAIGQGLRNTEAF

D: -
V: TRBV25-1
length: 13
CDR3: ASSEIGSGTDTQY

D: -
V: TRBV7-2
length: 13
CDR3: ASSLASASTGELF

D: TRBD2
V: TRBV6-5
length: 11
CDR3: ASGRGREYEQY

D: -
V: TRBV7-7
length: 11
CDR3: ASSLVMNTEAF

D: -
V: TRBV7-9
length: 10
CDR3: ASSPIEREQY

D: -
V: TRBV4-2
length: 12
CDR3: ASRTQGRNEKLF

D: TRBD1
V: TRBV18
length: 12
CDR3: ASSHRGGNEKLF